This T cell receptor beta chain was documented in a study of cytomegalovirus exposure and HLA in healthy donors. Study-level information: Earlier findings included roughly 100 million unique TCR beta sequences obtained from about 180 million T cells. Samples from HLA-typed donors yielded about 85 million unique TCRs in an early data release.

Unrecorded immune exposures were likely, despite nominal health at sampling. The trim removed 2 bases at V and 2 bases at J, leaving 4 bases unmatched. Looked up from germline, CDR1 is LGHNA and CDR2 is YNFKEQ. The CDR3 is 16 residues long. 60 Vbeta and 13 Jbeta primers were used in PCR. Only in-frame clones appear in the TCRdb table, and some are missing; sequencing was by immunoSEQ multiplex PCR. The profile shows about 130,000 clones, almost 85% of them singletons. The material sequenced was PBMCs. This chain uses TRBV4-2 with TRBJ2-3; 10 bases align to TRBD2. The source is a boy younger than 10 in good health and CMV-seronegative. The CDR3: CASSQLTSGDTDTQYF. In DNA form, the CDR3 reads TGTGCCAGCAGCCAATTAACTAGCGGGGACACAGATACGCAGTATTTT.